This entry lists 22 T cell receptor beta chains sequenced from one sample in a study of STAT3 mutations in large granular lymphocyte leukemia. Study-wide results and limits: In T-cell large granular lymphocyte leukemia, about half of patients showed multiple immunodominant subclonotypes.

Profiling relied on immunoSEQ multiplex PCR, and the TCRdb table lists in-frame clones only, not all of them. This table holds tens of thousands of clones, roughly 81% found once. These TCRs are of unknown antigen specificity. The sequencing input was PBMCs. The receptors stem from a human donor with T large granular lymphocyte leukemia. Some clones in this sample may be carry-over from other donors' samples.

The chain has TRBV10-1 and TRBJ2-3; D not resolved. Deletions cut 0 bases from V and 2 bases from J, with 0 bases between. CDR1 WNHNN and CDR2 SYGVQD come from the germline V gene (reference sequence). This CDR3 comprises 12 residues. The CDR3 region has the DNA TGCGCCAGCAGTGAGTCCACAGATACGCAGTATTTT. Encoded protein: CASSESTDTQYF.

The J gene is TRBJ1-2, the V gene TRBV19, with 9 nucleotides matching TRBD1. J lost 5 bases, V lost 9 bases, and 4 bases had no gene match. Germline V gives CDR1 LNHDA, CDR2 SQIVND (reference sequence). This CDR3 comprises 12 residues. CDR3 coding DNA: TGTGCCAGCAGGACAGGGGCTTATGGCTACACCTTC. As protein: CASRTGAYGYTF.

The V and J genes are TRBV6-5 and TRBJ1-6; D is unclear. This CDR3 has 13 residues. Germline assignment: CDR1 MNHEY and CDR2 SVGAGI. Trimming cost V 2 bases and J 9 bases, with 8 bases left between them. CDR3: CASSYGLGSPLHF. The CDR3 bases are TGTGCCAGCAGTTACGGTTTGGGTTCACCCCTCCACTTT.

In its sample, this clone was seen a few times. The gene calls are TRBV7-9 and TRBJ1-6; D remains unclear. Trimming took off 5 bases at V and 8 bases at J, with 22 bases between the two ends. The CDR3 is made up of 17 amino acids. The germline V gene has CDR1 SEHNR and CDR2 FQNEAQ (reference sequence). CDR3 sequence reads: CASSPPTRGGFHSPLHF. In DNA, the CDR3 is TGTGCCAGCAGCCCCCCTACCCGGGGAGGATTCCATTCACCCCTCCACTTT.

The chain is built from TRBV19 and TRBJ2-5; weak D call: TRBD2 (7 bases). The V end lost 4 bases, the J end lost 5 bases, and 17 bases lay between the germline ends. The length of the CDR3 is 15 residues. In germline, CDR1 is LNHDA, CDR2 SQIVND (reference sequence). CDR3 DNA: TGTGCCAGTAGTACCCTATCGGGGGGCGCTGAGACCCAGTACTTC. It is translated as CASSTLSGGAETQYF.

The chain is built from TRBV5-1 and TRBJ2-1; TRBD2 is a possible D gene (5 bases). The CDR3 consists of 15 residues. Germline V CDR1 and CDR2: SGHRS, YFSETQ. V was cut by 1 base and J by 7 bases, with 15 bases left in between. The CDR3: CASSLISGGPNEQFF. The CDR3 DNA is TGCGCCAGCAGCTTGATCAGTGGCGGGCCGAATGAGCAGTTCTTC.

This clone is a singleton in its sample. This chain joins TRBV5-1 and TRBJ2-3, with 8 bases aligning to TRBD1. The CDR3 is 16 amino acids. J lost 1 base, V lost 1 base, and 5 bases had no gene match. Germline V gene data show CDR1 as SGHRS and CDR2 as YFSETQ. CDR3 nucleotides: TGCGCCAGCAGCTTGACTCCGGGACAGGGCACAGATACGCAGTATTTT. It is translated as CASSLTPGQGTDTQYF.

This clone was counted only a few times. This CDR3 is CASSEEDSSGNTIYF. As DNA, the CDR3 is TGTGCCAGCAGCGAAGAAGACAGTAGTGGAAACACCATATATTTT. The chain combines TRBV7-6 with TRBJ1-3; possibly TRBD1 for D (5 bases). The ends were cut back, 5 bases at V and 3 bases at J, with 14 bases in the middle. CDR1 and CDR2 from the germline V gene are SGHVS and FNYEAQ. This CDR3 has 15 amino acids.

V gene TRBV27 combines with J gene TRBJ2-5, with a tentative D call TRBD2 (6 bases). Per germline, CDR1 MNHEY and CDR2 SMNVEV (reference sequence). The CDR3 spans 15 residues. Trimming shortened V by 7 bases and J by 4 bases, and 19 bases separated the two germline ends. The CDR3: CASTPQGGPTETQYF. The CDR3 DNA follows: TGTGCCAGCACCCCTCAGGGAGGACCTACAGAGACCCAGTACTTC.

V usage is TRBV10-3 and J usage is TRBJ2-7, with D uncertain. CDR3 length equals 16 residues. Deletions cut 2 bases from V and 0 bases from J, with 14 bases between. Germline V CDR1 and CDR2: ENHRY, SYGVKD. The CDR3 loop is CAISENPLTPSYEQYF. The CDR3 region has the DNA TGTGCCATCAGTGAGAATCCCCTTACCCCCTCCTACGAGCAGTACTTC.

This clone came up a few times. The gene calls are TRBV2 and TRBJ1-1, with D possibly matching TRBD1 (6 bases). The V and J ends lost 5 bases and 11 bases respectively, with 18 bases between them. The CDR3 contains 13 residues. CDR1 SNHLY and CDR2 FYNNEI come from the germline V gene. Here the CDR3 DNA reads TGTGCCAGCAGTTCTACAGGGCGATACGAGGCTTTCTTT. Translation gives CASSSTGRYEAFF.

The CDR3: CASSVETSDNSPLHF. DNA of the CDR3: TGTGCCAGTAGTGTCGAGACATCGGATAATTCACCCCTCCACTTT. The chain recombines TRBV19 with TRBJ1-6; D is unclear. The CDR3 is 15 residues long. Looked up from germline, CDR1 is LNHDA and CDR2 is SQIVND (reference sequence). V was clipped by 5 bases and J by 5 bases, with 13 bases between them.

The rearrangement links TRBV27 to TRBJ2-3, with 7 bases matching TRBD2. The germline V gene has CDR1 MNHEY and CDR2 SMNVEV (reference sequence). The CDR3 has 17 residues. V dropped 5 bases and J dropped 2; count of bases not matched to a gene: 13. In DNA, the CDR3 is TGTGCCAGCAGTGAGGGTTGGCCGGCGGGGGACACAGATACGCAGTATTTT. This encodes CASSEGWPAGDTDTQYF.

This clone was recorded once. The J gene is TRBJ1-6, the V gene TRBV7-9, with unresolved D. V was cut by 3 bases and J by 7 bases, with 7 bases left in between. There are 13 residues in the CDR3. Germline V gives CDR1 SEHNR, CDR2 FQNEAQ (reference sequence). The CDR3 region has the DNA TGTGCCAGCAGCTTCGGGGTAAATTCACCCCTCCACTTT. Its protein is CASSFGVNSPLHF.

This clone was seen just once. The rearrangement links TRBV6-6 to TRBJ2-5; a possible D gene is TRBD1 (6 bases). The CDR3 has 14 residues. The germline gives CDR1 MNHNY, CDR2 SVGAGI (reference sequence). Trimming stripped 6 bases from V and 3 bases from J, with 14 bases between. The DNA for the CDR3 is TGTGCCAGCAGCCTAGGGGGTAAGGAAGAGACCCAGTACTTC. This encodes CASSLGGKEETQYF.

The chain carries TRBV28 and TRBJ1-1; the D gene is possibly TRBD1 (6 bases). Per the germline V gene, CDR1 is MDHEN and CDR2 is SYDVKM. The V end lost 5 bases, the J end lost 4 bases, and 14 bases lay between the germline ends. The CDR3 contains 14 residues. The CDR3 DNA is TGTGCCAGCAGTGTCCCAAGGGACATCACTGAAGCTTTCTTT. This translates into CASSVPRDITEAFF.

This sequence joins TRBV27 and TRBJ1-5, with 8 bases matching TRBD1. Trimming at V came to 4 bases and at J to 2 bases, leaving 1 base not matched to a gene. CDR3 length: 14 amino acids. Germline V lookup: CDR1 MNHEY, CDR2 SMNVEV (reference sequence). The CDR3 DNA follows: TGTGCCAGCAGTTCAGGGGGCGGCAATCAGCCCCAGCATTTT. Translating gives CASSSGGGNQPQHF.

In its sample, this clone was seen once. The J gene is TRBJ1-2, the V gene TRBV9, with 7 bases matching TRBD1. The CDR3 consists of 15 residues. V was pared by 3 bases and J by 7 bases, with 12 bases of the junction left unmatched. Germline CDR1 and CDR2: SGDLS and YYNGEE. CDR3 bases: TGTGCCAGCAGCGCACCGACAGGGAGGGAGGGTGGCTACACCTTC. This gives the protein CASSAPTGREGGYTF.

This chain links TRBV6-6 with TRBJ1-6; unclear D gene. CDR3 length: 16 residues. Germline V gene data show CDR1 as MNHNY and CDR2 as SVGAGI (reference sequence). Trimming removed 7 bases at V and 0 bases at J, with 13 bases between. This chain's CDR3 is CASTSLESSYNSPLHF. CDR3 nucleotides: TGTGCCAGCACTTCCCTGGAGAGCTCCTATAATTCACCCCTCCACTTT.

Here the CDR3 reads CASSLLAAVGETQYF. The CDR3 coding sequence is TGTGCCAGCAGCCTACTAGCGGCGGTGGGGGAAACGCAGTATTTT. This chain uses TRBV6-6 with TRBJ2-3, with 8 bases fitting TRBD2. The V and J ends lost 6 bases and 9 bases, in that order; junction bases with no gene match: 14. Germline V gene sequence: CDR1 MNHNY, CDR2 SVGAGI (reference sequence). The CDR3 consists of 15 residues.

The V gene is TRBV5-6, the J gene TRBJ2-5, with 7 bases identical to TRBD1. This CDR3 comprises 14 residues. V gave up 4 bases and J gave up 4 bases; unmatched junction bases: 7. Germline CDR1 and CDR2: SGHDT and YYEEEE. The CDR3 loop is CASSIFDRAETQYF. CDR3 DNA: TGTGCCAGCAGCATATTCGACAGGGCAGAGACCCAGTACTTC.

The sample holds a few counts of this clone. The chain joins TRBV30 to TRBJ2-5; D is uncertain. Germline CDR1 and CDR2: GTSNPN and SVGIG (reference sequence). CDR3 size: 13 residues. V was shortened by 2 bases and J by 2 bases, with 9 bases between the two germline ends. The CDR3 DNA sequence: TGTGCCTGGAGTATATCAAGTCAAGAGACCCAGTACTTC. Translation: CAWSISSQETQYF.